This entry concerns a single T cell receptor beta chain. As yet, its antigen is unknown. This sample was included in a study of T cell responses to AZD1222 COVID-19 vaccine. Study outcomes and limitations: With dominance at 160-218 and 743-854, vaccine-associated CD4 TCRs spanned spike.

The CDR3 contains 17 residues. The V and J ends lost 1 base and 5 bases, in that order; junction bases with no gene match: 11. CDR1 is SGHRS and CDR2 is YFSETQ in the germline V gene. Whether given at about 4 or about 12 weeks, second doses were pooled. Method: immunoSEQ multiplex PCR; TCRdb's copy keeps in-frame clones and lacks some. The data show roughly 180,000 clones, with 90% to 95% seen just once and under 2% held by the top ten. This clonotype was sampled from an adult who received the AZD1222 COVID-19 vaccine. Material: peripheral blood, obtained 28 days after the second AZD1222 dose. The chain carries TRBV5-1 and TRBJ2-1; 8 nucleotides match TRBD2. The chain's CDR3 is CASSLSTSGRLNNEQFF. The CDR3 DNA follows: TGCGCCAGCAGCTTGTCCACGAGCGGGAGATTAAACAATGAGCAGTTCTTC. The variable domain in full, with the rest retrieved from reference TRBV5-1 and TRBJ2-1, is KAGVTQTPRYLIKTRGQQVTLSCSPISGHRSVSWYQQTPGQGLQFLFEYFSETQRNKGNFPGRFSGRQFSNSRSEMNVSTLELGDSALYLCASSLSTSGRLNNEQFFGPGTRLTVL.